Presented here are 27 T cell receptor beta chains from one specimen sequenced in a study of CD4 and CD8 cells across lung adenocarcinoma regions. Using its own MiXCR run on the PCR reads, TCRdb lists one record per CDR3 protein. The sample holds 13,000 to 15,000 distinct CDR3 sequences, around 45% seen once. The sample was CD4+ T cells from the center of a lung tumor. The receptors were sampled from a male donor with lung adenocarcinoma. The CD4 and CD8 labels of this study may be unreliable.

V is TRBV12-3 or TRBV12-4 and J is TRBJ2-5; tentative D call: TRBD2 (7 bases). The J call may be wrong; the DNA end is better matched by TRBJ2-3. The length of the CDR3 is 14 residues. DNA for the CDR3: TGTGCGGGCAGTGGGGGGGGCGTCCAGGAGACCCAGTATTTT. It is translated as CAGSGGGVQETQYF.

By its share, this clonotype is medium-sized. The rearrangement uses TRBV6-1 and TRBJ2-1; 8 positions agree with TRBD2. The J call is doubtful: the DNA matches TRBJ2-7 better. From germline, CDR1 is MNHNS and CDR2 SASEGT. CDR3 length: 15 amino acids. The CDR3 coding sequence is TGTGCCAGCAGTGAAGAATACAGCGGGAGCTACGAGCAGTACTTC. It codes for CASSEEYSGSYEQYF.

A few counts support this clonotype. The V gene is TRBV6-2 or TRBV6-3, the J gene TRBJ2-3; 13 bases match TRBD2. The CDR3 contains 17 residues. V was pared by 6 bases and J by 2 bases, with 8 bases of the junction left unmatched. CDR1 and CDR2 (germline): MNHEY, SVGEGT. DNA of the CDR3: TGTGCCAGCAGACGTCACGGACTAGCGGGAGCCACAGATACGCAGTATTTT. This translates into CASRRHGLAGATDTQYF.

The rearrangement joins TRBV7-3 to TRBJ2-1, with TRBD2 matching over 8 bases. The DNA end favors TRBJ2-5, so the J call may be wrong. This CDR3 is built from 15 residues. CDR1 is SGHTA, CDR2 FQGTGA, per germline. DNA for the CDR3: TGTGCCAGCAGCTGGCGCGGGAGGCCAGGCGAGACCCAGTACTTC. Translation: CASSWRGRPGETQYF.

A note on this clonotype: The junction differs from germline at one of its ends, possibly a read error. The chain employs TRBV27 and TRBJ2-1; 12 positions agree with TRBD2. The CDR3 is 14 residues long. Germline V gene sequence: CDR1 MNHEY, CDR2 SMNVEV (reference sequence). CDR3 amino acids: CASSPARTSGTLLF. DNA of the CDR3: TGTGCCAGCAGTCCCGCTCGGACTAGCGGGACTCTGCTCTTC.

The V gene is TRBV10-3, the J gene TRBJ2-3; no clear D gene. Between the trimmed V and J ends, which lost 11 bases and 6 bases, there was a span of 21 bases. This CDR3 has 14 residues. Germline CDR1 reads ENHRY; CDR2 reads SYGVKD. This CDR3 is CAGKVRLESDTQYF. CDR3 nucleotides: TGTGCCGGAAAGGTGCGCCTTGAGTCGGATACGCAGTATTTT.

The gene calls are TRBV6-1 and TRBJ2-1; the match to TRBD2 covers 7 bases. V gave up 6 bases and J gave up 0 bases; unmatched junction bases: 8. This CDR3 spans 16 amino acids. The germline V gene has CDR1 MNHNS and CDR2 SASEGT. The CDR3 region is CASRPTSDSSYNEQFF. Written as DNA, the CDR3 is TGTGCCAGCAGGCCTACTAGCGATAGCTCCTACAATGAGCAGTTCTTC.

The rearrangement links TRBV6-1 to TRBJ2-5; D is possibly TRBD1 or TRBD2 (6 bases each). Trimming cost V 5 bases and J 11 bases, with 30 bases left between them. Germline V CDR1 and CDR2: MNHNS, SASEGT. The CDR3 runs to 17 residues. For the CDR3, the DNA is TGTGCCAGCAGTCCGTCCGTGGGGGGCGCGGTGTCAGATACGCAGTACTTC. It is translated as CASSPSVGGAVSDTQYF.

The chain combines TRBV10-1 with TRBJ2-3; no reliable D call. Trimming removed 3 bases from V and 5 bases from J, with 21 bases in between. In germline, CDR1 is WNHNN, CDR2 SYGVQD (reference sequence). This CDR3 region has 17 residues. The CDR3 coding sequence is TGCGCCAGCAGTGATGGTGGTAGCAGCCTTGGCCAAGATACGCAGTATTTT. The encoded protein is CASSDGGSSLGQDTQYF.

The gene calls are TRBV10-3 and TRBJ2-5; 8 nucleotides line up with TRBD2. Germline V lookup: CDR1 ENHRY, CDR2 SYGVKD. CDR3 length: 15 amino acids. The CDR3 sequence: CGGGRGGGGKETQYF. The CDR3 bases are TGTGGCGGGGGCCGGGGGGGGGGTGGGAAAGAGACCCAGTACTTC.

This clonotype was observed at least ten times. The gene calls are TRBV4-1 and TRBJ2-5, with 8 bases lining up with TRBD1. CDR1 and CDR2 (germline): MGHRA, YSYEKL. J was trimmed by 6 bases and V by 2 bases; bases with no gene match: 8. CDR3 length equals 15 residues. The CDR3 coding sequence is TGCGCCAGCAGCCAAACCGTGCAGGGGGCACAGACCCAGTACTTC. This encodes CASSQTVQGAQTQYF.

A remark on this clonotype: Sequence at one end of the junction differs from germline and may be a read error. V usage is TRBV12-3 or TRBV12-4 and J usage is TRBJ2-3; D is perhaps TRBD1 (6 bases). The length of the CDR3 is 14 residues. The CDR3 spells CAGSGGGAEETQYF. CDR3 in DNA: TGTGCGGGCAGTGGGGGCGGAGCCGAAGAGACCCAGTATTTC.

To note about this clonotype: Its ends do not fully match the called genes, so a read error is possible. The CDR3 DNA is TGTGCCTGCAGTGAATTGCCGGGACCGCACACAGATACGCAGTACTTC. It translates to CACSELPGPHTDTQYF. V and J are TRBV25-1 and TRBJ2-3; D is perhaps TRBD1 or TRBD2 (5 bases each). The end of the DNA fits TRBJ2-7 better, so the J call may be wrong. The germline gives CDR1 MGHDK, CDR2 SYGVNS. The CDR3 is 16 amino acids.

The V and J genes are TRBV7-2 and TRBJ2-1; D is possibly TRBD2 (5 bases). The better agreement between TRBJ2-7 and the DNA end casts doubt on the J call. This CDR3 region has 14 residues. The germline CDR1 and CDR2 sequences are SGHTA and FQGNSA. CDR3 DNA: TGTGCCAGCAGCTTCACAAGGACGCGGGCAGCGCAGTACTTC. Translating gives CASSFTRTRAAQYF.

This chain joins TRBV6-1 and TRBJ2-5; possible D gene TRBD2, 5 bases. Trimming took 6 bases from V and 3 from J, leaving 11 bases between them. The length of the CDR3 is 13 residues. Germline V CDR1 and CDR2: MNHNS, SASEGT. CDR3 DNA sequence: TGTGCCAGCAGGCGTAGAGCGGAAGAGACCCAGTACTTC. It translates to CASRRRAEETQYF.

In this sample, this clonotype turned up many times. The chain uses TRBV15 and TRBJ2-3; D remains ambiguous. The germline CDR1 and CDR2 sequences are LNHNV and YYDKDF (reference sequence). Trimming pared 1 base from V and 0 bases from J, leaving 8 bases between. The CDR3 consists of 15 residues. CDR3 loop: CATSRVLGSTDTQYF. For the CDR3, the DNA is TGTGCCACCAGCAGAGTATTAGGAAGCACAGATACGCAGTATTTT.

Turning to this clonotype: At one end the junction does not follow the germline gene, possibly because of a read error. This sequence joins TRBV6-2 or TRBV6-3 and TRBJ2-3; the D call may be TRBD1 or TRBD2 (5 bases each). TRBJ2-7 matches the DNA end more closely, so the J call is doubtful. CDR1 and CDR2 (germline): MNHEY, SVGEGT. The CDR3 is made up of 13 amino acids. The CDR3 coding sequence is TGTGGCAGCAGTGCAGGGACCACAGATGAGCAGTACTTC. This encodes CGSSAGTTDEQYF.

This clonotype was seen more than once but under ten times. This chain's CDR3 is CASSVGPQGRRYGYTF. The DNA for the CDR3 is TGTGCCAGCAGCGTAGGGCCACAGGGTCGAAGATATGGCTACACCTTC. This chain joins TRBV9 and TRBJ1-2, with D perhaps matching TRBD1 (6 bases). The V and J ends lost 0 bases and 5 bases respectively, with 17 bases between them. The CDR3 extends over 16 amino acids. Looked up from germline, CDR1 is SGDLS and CDR2 is YYNGEE.

Worth noting for this clonotype: One junction end does not reproduce the germline sequence, and a read error may be involved. The CDR3 reads CASREGSSDAQFF. CDR3 sequence (DNA): TGTGCCAGCAGGGAAGGGAGCAGCGATGCGCAGTTTTTC. The chain carries TRBV6-1 and TRBJ2-1; tentative D call: TRBD2 (5 bases). The CDR3 totals 13 residues. CDR1 is MNHNS, CDR2 SASEGT, per germline.

Only a few counts were recorded for this clonotype. The rearrangement links TRBV7-8 to TRBJ2-3, with 8 bases aligning to TRBD2. J lost 1 base, V lost 5 bases, and 2 bases had no gene match. Per the germline V gene, CDR1 is SGHVS and CDR2 is FQNEAQ. The CDR3 spans 14 residues. The CDR3 loop is CASSRAGGTDTQYF. The CDR3 coding sequence is TGTGCCAGCAGCCGAGCGGGAGGCACAGATACGCAGTATTTT.

The genes are TRBV9 and TRBJ2-1; D is unclear. Matching the DNA end better, TRBJ2-7 makes the J call doubtful. CDR1 and CDR2 from the germline V gene are SGDLS and YYNGEE. The CDR3 runs to 15 residues. The CDR3 DNA is TGTGCCAGCAGCCCACAGAACGGGTCTCCCTACGAGCAGTACTTC. Protein product: CASSPQNGSPYEQYF.

This clonotype was recorded once. A much larger clone differs by one base, so this may be a read error. The V call is TRBV6-2 or TRBV6-3, the J call TRBJ2-1; 7 bases agree with TRBD1. The last part of the DNA fits TRBJ2-7 better; the J call may be wrong. CDR3 size: 15 residues. Germline CDR1 reads MNHEY; CDR2 reads SVGEGT. The CDR3 coding sequence is TGTGCCAACAGTTACCCGGACAGGACGCGTTACGAGCAGTACTTC. This gives the protein CANSYPDRTRYEQYF.

The CDR3 loop is CASSSTGLAGVREQYF. CDR3 bases: TGTGCCAGCAGTTCTACCGGACTAGCGGGAGTTAGGGAGCAGTACTTC. The chain joins TRBV6-5 to TRBJ2-3; 13 bases fit TRBD2. The tail of the sequence fits TRBJ2-7 better, so the J call may be wrong. Per germline, CDR1 MNHEY and CDR2 SVGAGI. The CDR3 has 16 amino acids.

The chain joins TRBV3-1 to TRBJ2-3; D tentatively fits TRBD1 or TRBD2 (5 bases each). The V gene lost 1 base and the J gene lost 6 bases, with 17 bases spanning the gap. The CDR3 covers 16 residues. Per germline, CDR1 LGHDT and CDR2 YNNKEL (reference sequence). CDR3: CASSQVFGTLRDTQYF. The CDR3 nucleotides read TGTGCCAGCAGCCAAGTTTTCGGGACCCTGCGGGATACGCAGTATTTT.

This clonotype turned up a few times. This chain connects TRBV20-1 to TRBJ2-3, with D tentatively TRBD1 (5 bases). V gave up 3 bases and J gave up 1 base, with 5 bases separating them. This CDR3 has 12 residues. The germline gives CDR1 DFQATT, CDR2 SNEGSKA (reference sequence). As DNA, the CDR3 is TGCAGTGCTAGCAGGGGCACAGATACGCAGTATTTT. Translating it yields CSASRGTDTQYF.

This clonotype appeared many times. The chain has TRBV6-5 and TRBJ2-1, with 11 bases identical to TRBD2. Looked up from germline, CDR1 is MNHEY and CDR2 is SVGAGI. This CDR3 region has 18 residues. Unmatched junction bases numbered 8, after V lost 4 bases and J lost 0 bases. The CDR3 is CASSSGSGRESSYNEQFF. CDR3 DNA sequence: TGTGCCAGCAGTTCGGGTAGCGGGAGGGAAAGCTCCTACAATGAGCAGTTCTTC.

This clonotype has a count of ten or more. V is TRBV6-5 and J is TRBJ1-4; TRBD1 matches 8 bases. Germline V CDR1 and CDR2: MNHEY, SVGAGI. The ends lost 2 bases at V and 5 bases at J; junction bases unmatched: 4. The CDR3 is 15 residues long. The CDR3 loop reads CASSYTTGVNEKLFF. CDR3 nucleotides: TGTGCCAGCAGTTACACGACAGGGGTGAATGAAAAACTGTTTTTT.